One sample yielded the 30 T cell receptor beta chains listed below, sequenced in a study of cytotoxic CD8 clonotypes in ibrutinib-treated CLL. Data came from immunoSEQ multiplex PCR; TCRdb stores just in-frame clones and leaves some out. This table holds 50,000 to 70,000 clones, nearly 55% found once. The input for sequencing was PBMCs, taken at disease progression, from a patient treated with ibrutinib. Every receptor here comes from a human donor with chronic lymphocytic leukemia.

The rearrangement uses TRBV19 and TRBJ1-2, with no clear D. This CDR3 region has 13 residues. Germline CDR1 reads LNHDA; CDR2 reads SQIVND (reference sequence). The V end lost 3 bases, the J end lost 8 bases, and 13 bases lay between the germline ends. This chain's CDR3 is CASSIDGVRGYTF. Written as DNA, the CDR3 is TGTGCCAGTAGTATCGACGGGGTCCGGGGCTACACCTTC. Using reference TRBV19 and TRBJ1-2 for the parts outside the CDR3, the full variable domain is DGGITQSPKYLFRKEGQNVTLSCEQNLNHDAMYWYRQDPGQGLRLIYYSQIVNDFQKGDIAEGYSVSREKKESFPLTVTSAQKNPTAFYLCASSIDGVRGYTFGSGTRLTVV.

This clone was detected only a few times. CDR3 nucleotide sequence: TGCGCCAGCAGCTTGGTAACAGGTCCAGAGACCCAGTACTTC. This encodes CASSLVTGPETQYF. The chain has TRBV5-1 and TRBJ2-5, with a possible D match to TRBD1 (5 bases). The CDR3 covers 14 residues. Germline V CDR1 and CDR2: SGHRS, YFSETQ. V lost 0 bases and J lost 4, with 10 bases in between.

V and J are TRBV15 and TRBJ2-7, with no clear D. This CDR3 has 13 residues. V shed 0 bases and J shed 4 bases, with 7 bases lying between them. Germline CDR1 reads LNHNV; CDR2 reads YYDKDF (reference sequence). The CDR3 nucleotides are TGTGCCACCAGCAGAGATCGAGAGTACGAGCAGTACTTC. Its translation: CATSRDREYEQYF.

The gene calls are TRBV5-1 and TRBJ2-7, with TRBD1 matching 12 bases. Losses at the gene ends were 0 bases for V and 4 bases for J; bases not matched to a gene: 8. CDR1 SGHRS and CDR2 YFSETQ come from the germline V gene. This CDR3 region has 17 residues. The CDR3 DNA reads TGCGCCAGCAGCTTGGCGGGGACAGGGGGCGAGGGTTACGAGCAGTACTTC. Encoded protein: CASSLAGTGGEGYEQYF.

This chain joins TRBV7-7 and TRBJ2-3, with D unclear. In germline, CDR1 is SSHAT, CDR2 FNYEAQ (reference sequence). The V end was cut by 4 bases, the J end by 0 bases, with 5 bases between. The CDR3 runs 13 residues. The CDR3 is CASSSGSTDTQYF. CDR3 nucleotides: TGTGCCAGCAGCTCCGGGAGCACAGATACGCAGTATTTT.

Comments on this clone: This is likely an artifact of a read error, given a far larger clone one base away. The gene calls are TRBV13 and TRBJ2-6; no firm D call. V lost 5 bases and J 2 bases, leaving 1 base between the germline ends. Per the germline V gene, CDR1 is PRHDT and CDR2 is FYEKMQ (reference sequence). CDR3 length equals 12 residues. CDR3 protein: CASSTGANVLTF. The CDR3 nucleotides are TGTGCCAGCAGCACTGGGGCCAACGTCCTGACTTTC. Looking up the rest from reference TRBV13 and TRBJ2-6 gives the full variable domain: AAGVIQSPRHLIKEKRETATLKCYPIPRHDTVYWYQQGPGQDPQFLISFYEKMQSDKGSIPDRFSAQQFSDYHSELNMSSLELGDSALYFCASSTGANVLTFGAGSRLTVL.

This clone has just one count. The chain couples TRBV10-3 to TRBJ1-2; no firm D call. V was trimmed by 7 bases and J by 6 bases, leaving 15 bases between them. The V gene's germline CDR1 is ENHRY and CDR2 SYGVKD. The CDR3 is 13 residues long. The CDR3 here is CAIKDDPLNGYTF. In DNA form, the CDR3 reads TGTGCCATCAAGGACGACCCTCTAAATGGCTACACCTTC.

The J gene is TRBJ2-7, the V gene TRBV6-5, with 9 bases identical to TRBD1. The J call may be mistaken, given a closer DNA end match to TRBJ2-5. Germline loops: CDR1 MNHEY, CDR2 SVGAGI. CDR3 length: 15 residues. CDR3 in amino acids: CASSYWGQGQETQYF. Here the CDR3 DNA reads TGTGCCAGCAGTTACTGGGGACAGGGTCAAGAGACCCAGTACTTC.

The chain links TRBV9 to TRBJ2-7; 14 nucleotides line up with TRBD2. CDR1 is SGDLS, CDR2 YYNGEE, per germline. The length of the CDR3 is 15 residues. Losses at the gene ends were 3 bases for V and 7 bases for J; bases not matched to a gene: 6. Written as DNA, the CDR3 is TGTGCCAGCAGCGGGGGACTAGCGGGAGAAGGTGAGCAGTACTTC. Encoded protein: CASSGGLAGEGEQYF.

V gene TRBV5-4 combines with J gene TRBJ2-7; TRBD1 matches at 7 bases. CDR1 is SGHNT and CDR2 is YYREEE in the germline V gene (reference sequence). Trimming cost V 5 bases and J 1 base; bases outside gene matches: 6. This CDR3 region has 14 residues. The CDR3 region is CASSKGQESYEQYF. The CDR3, as DNA: TGTGCCAGCAGTAAAGGACAGGAATCCTACGAGCAGTACTTC.

The genes are TRBV28 and TRBJ1-5; 10 bases fit TRBD1. This CDR3 is 14 amino acids long. V lost 10 bases and J lost 6; bases outside the gene matches: 9. CDR1 and CDR2 from the germline V gene are MDHEN and SYDVKM. The CDR3 DNA follows: TGTGCCATCACGACAGGGGGCTTTGGTCAGCCCCAGCATTTT. Its translation: CAITTGGFGQPQHF.

The chain recombines TRBV6-5 with TRBJ1-4; D is undetermined. Trimming left V 2 bases short and J 11 bases short, with 18 bases between. The CDR3 spans 15 residues. Germline CDR1 reads MNHEY; CDR2 reads SVGAGI. CDR3: CASSYRSPGIEKLFF. DNA for the CDR3: TGTGCCAGCAGTTACAGGTCCCCCGGGATTGAGAAACTGTTTTTT.

This clone was counted once. The rearrangement links TRBV9 to TRBJ2-1; D is unclear. The CDR3 spans 15 residues. V shed 3 bases and J shed 2 bases, with 12 bases lying between them. CDR1 is SGDLS and CDR2 is YYNGEE in the germline V gene. The CDR3 sequence is CASSAGIAPYNEQFF. DNA of the CDR3: TGTGCCAGCAGCGCCGGAATAGCTCCCTACAATGAGCAGTTCTTC.

The chain combines TRBV23-1 with TRBJ1-5; tentatively, D is TRBD1 (6 bases). TRBV23-1 is an open reading frame, and its role is uncertain. The V and J ends lost 6 bases and 11 bases respectively, with 20 bases between them. There are 14 residues in the CDR3. CDR3 loop: CASSQTGHRVSQHF. The CDR3 DNA follows: TGCGCCAGCAGCCAGACAGGTCATCGCGTGTCCCAGCATTTT.

V is TRBV28 and J is TRBJ2-3; 13 bases line up with TRBD2. CDR3 size: 17 residues. Losses at the gene ends were 5 bases for V and 8 bases for J; bases not matched to a gene: 13. From germline, CDR1 is MDHEN and CDR2 SYDVKM. The CDR3 loop reads CASSQPLAGGPLGTQYF. CDR3 DNA sequence: TGTGCCAGCAGTCAACCACTAGCGGGGGGGCCTCTGGGTACGCAGTATTTT.

The table lists this clone with a count of one. The chain recombines TRBV27 with TRBJ2-1; D not certain. With 6 bases removed from V and 6 bases from J, the gap between germline ends came to 9 bases. This CDR3 is built from 12 residues. The V gene's germline CDR1 is MNHEY and CDR2 SMNVEV (reference sequence). The chain's CDR3 is CASSRRPNEQFF. DNA of the CDR3: TGTGCCAGCAGCCGACGACCCAATGAGCAGTTCTTC.

V gene TRBV15 combines with J gene TRBJ2-3, with unresolved D. The CDR3 sequence is 14 residues long. Germline V gives CDR1 LNHNV, CDR2 YYDKDF (reference sequence). With 1 base removed from V and 2 bases from J, the gap between germline ends came to 7 bases. Written as DNA, the CDR3 is TGTGCCACCAGCAGAGGTCCATTCACAGATACGCAGTATTTT. Protein: CATSRGPFTDTQYF. Filled out from reference TRBV15 and TRBJ2-3, the complete variable domain reads DAMVIQNPRYQVTQFGKPVTLSCSQTLNHNVMYWYQQKSSQAPKLLFHYYDKDFNNEADTPDNFQSRRPNTSFCFLDIRSPGLGDTAMYLCATSRGPFTDTQYFGPGTRLTVL.

There are a few counts of this clone. The rearrangement links TRBV6-1 to TRBJ1-2; 8 bases are a match to TRBD1. In germline, CDR1 is MNHNS, CDR2 SASEGT. The V segment lost 7 bases and the J segment 3 bases; nucleotides outside the gene matches: 7. CDR3 length: 14 amino acids. CDR3 sequence reads: CASTPDREDYGYTF. Here the CDR3 DNA reads TGTGCCAGCACCCCGGACAGGGAAGACTATGGCTACACCTTC.

The V call is TRBV6-5, the J call TRBJ1-1; no firm D call. The CDR3 has 15 residues. Germline V CDR1 and CDR2: MNHEY, SVGAGI. V gave up 0 bases and J gave up 5 bases, with 13 bases separating them. The CDR3 coding sequence is TGTGCCAGCAGTTACTCGAAAGGGTATCGGACTGAAGCTTTCTTT. Protein: CASSYSKGYRTEAFF.

The chain has TRBV28 and TRBJ2-7, with 7 positions matching TRBD1. Germline V lookup: CDR1 MDHEN, CDR2 SYDVKM. The length of the CDR3 is 11 residues. Germline trimming cut 3 bases from V and 7 bases from J; bases unmatched to any gene: 0. The CDR3 nucleotides read TGTGCCAGCAGTTTCAGGGGGGAGCAGTACTTC. Its translation: CASSFRGEQYF. The variable domain in full, with the rest retrieved from reference TRBV28 and TRBJ2-7, is DVKVTQSSRYLVKRTGEKVFLECVQDMDHENMFWYRQDPGLGLRLIYFSYDVKMKEKGDIPEGYSVSREKKERFSLILESASTNQTSMYLCASSFRGEQYFGPGTRLTVT.

The V gene is TRBV14, the J gene TRBJ2-7; TRBD2 matches 8 bases. Germline CDR1 is SGHDN and CDR2 is FVKESK. V was pared by 1 base and J by 12 bases, with 5 bases of the junction left unmatched. The length of the CDR3 is 12 residues. The CDR3 region is CASSQAGGSLYF. CDR3 DNA sequence: TGTGCCAGCAGCCAAGCGGGGGGGAGCTTGTACTTC.

The chain links TRBV25-1 to TRBJ2-1, with 8 bases matching TRBD2. The CDR3 has 15 amino acids. The germline V gene has CDR1 MGHDK and CDR2 SYGVNS. V was clipped by 6 bases and J by 0 bases; unmatched bases: 4. The CDR3 is CASSVAGSSYNEQFF. As DNA, the CDR3 is TGTGCCAGCAGCGTAGCGGGGAGCTCCTACAATGAGCAGTTCTTC. Together with reference TRBV25-1 and TRBJ2-1, the CDR3 gives the full variable domain: EADIYQTPRYLVIGTGKKITLECSQTMGHDKMYWYQQDPGMELHLIHYSYGVNSTEKGDLSSESTVSRIRTEHFPLTLESARPSHTSQYLCASSVAGSSYNEQFFGPGTRLTVL.

The chain is built from TRBV28 and TRBJ2-6; 8 bases line up with TRBD1. The V gene end was trimmed by 3 bases and the J gene end by 0 bases; junction bases not matched to a gene: 7. Per germline, CDR1 MDHEN and CDR2 SYDVKM. This CDR3 spans 18 amino acids. DNA for the CDR3: TGTGCCAGCAGTTTTATGGGGACAGGTGACTCTGGGGCCAACGTCCTGACTTTC. This encodes CASSFMGTGDSGANVLTF. Using reference TRBV28 and TRBJ2-6 for the parts outside the CDR3, the full variable domain is DVKVTQSSRYLVKRTGEKVFLECVQDMDHENMFWYRQDPGLGLRLIYFSYDVKMKEKGDIPEGYSVSREKKERFSLILESASTNQTSMYLCASSFMGTGDSGANVLTFGAGSRLTVL.

The V call is TRBV11-3, the J call TRBJ2-7; D might be TRBD1 or TRBD2, each matching 5 bases. Germline V gene data show CDR1 as SGHNT and CDR2 as YENEEA. The CDR3 is made up of 15 amino acids. V shed 0 bases and J shed 2 bases, with 11 bases lying between them. Written as DNA, the CDR3 is TGTGCCAGCAGCTTAGACGGGACGGAAGCCTACGAGCAGTACTTC. Its protein product is CASSLDGTEAYEQYF.

This chain connects TRBV5-6 to TRBJ2-1, with D possibly matching TRBD1 (6 bases). The CDR3 contains 17 residues. Trimming took off 3 bases at V and 1 base at J, with 17 bases between the two ends. CDR1 is SGHDT, CDR2 YYEEEE, per germline. CDR3 nucleotide sequence: TGTGCCAGCAGCTACCTCTTGACAGGCCGATCCTACAATGAGCAGTTCTTC. This encodes CASSYLLTGRSYNEQFF.

J is TRBJ1-5 and V is TRBV2, with D uncertain. This CDR3 has 14 residues. Trimming left V 5 bases short and J 0 bases short, with 8 bases between. CDR1 is SNHLY and CDR2 is FYNNEI in the germline V gene. CDR3 region: CASSRDYSNQPQHF. The CDR3, as DNA: TGTGCCAGCAGTAGGGATTATAGCAATCAGCCCCAGCATTTT.

CDR3: CASSQESLAGAETQYF. CDR3 coding DNA: TGCGCCAGCAGCCAAGAGTCGCTAGCGGGTGCAGAGACCCAGTACTTC. The chain has TRBV4-1 and TRBJ2-5, with 8 bases identical to TRBD2. There are 16 residues in the CDR3. CDR1 MGHRA and CDR2 YSYEKL come from the germline V gene. V lost 0 bases and J lost 4; bases outside the gene matches: 7.

V and J are TRBV19 and TRBJ1-2, with 7 bases that match TRBD1. Unmatched junction bases numbered 9, after V lost 4 bases and J lost 7 bases. Germline CDR1 reads LNHDA; CDR2 reads SQIVND (reference sequence). CDR3 length equals 14 residues. The CDR3 DNA is TGTGCCAGTAGTACCCGGACAGGCCAAGGTGGCTACACCTTC. Its protein product is CASSTRTGQGGYTF.

The chain is built from TRBV9 and TRBJ1-2; D unresolved. Trimming removed 0 bases at V and 6 bases at J, with 15 bases between. Germline values: CDR1 SGDLS, CDR2 YYNGEE. The CDR3 totals 15 residues. CDR3: CASSVVPAPLNGYTF. The CDR3 DNA is TGTGCCAGCAGCGTAGTCCCAGCACCACTAAATGGCTACACCTTC.

This sequence joins TRBV28 and TRBJ2-7; 8 nucleotides line up with TRBD1. From germline, CDR1 is MDHEN and CDR2 SYDVKM. CDR3 length equals 15 residues. The V and J ends lost 5 bases and 0 bases, in that order; junction bases with no gene match: 6. CDR3 protein: CASSPAGTGSYEQYF. The DNA for the CDR3 is TGTGCCAGCAGTCCGGCCGGGACAGGCTCCTACGAGCAGTACTTC.